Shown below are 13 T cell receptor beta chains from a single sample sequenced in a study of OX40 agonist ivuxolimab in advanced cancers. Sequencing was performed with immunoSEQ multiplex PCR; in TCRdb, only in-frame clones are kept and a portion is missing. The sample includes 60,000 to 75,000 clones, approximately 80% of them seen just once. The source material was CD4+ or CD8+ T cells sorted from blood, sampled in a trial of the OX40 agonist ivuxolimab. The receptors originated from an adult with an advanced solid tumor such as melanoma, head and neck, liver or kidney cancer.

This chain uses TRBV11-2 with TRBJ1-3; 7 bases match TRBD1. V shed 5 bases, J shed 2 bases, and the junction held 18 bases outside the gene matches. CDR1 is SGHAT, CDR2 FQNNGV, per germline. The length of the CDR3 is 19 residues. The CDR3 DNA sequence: TGTGCCAGCAGCACTCGACAGGGTAAAAGGGAGAGTCCTGGAAACACCATATATTTT. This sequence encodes CASSTRQGKRESPGNTIYF.

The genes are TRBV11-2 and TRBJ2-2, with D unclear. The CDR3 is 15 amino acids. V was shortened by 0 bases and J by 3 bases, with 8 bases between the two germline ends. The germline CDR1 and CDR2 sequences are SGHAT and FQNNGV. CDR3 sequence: CASSLDGQYTGELFF. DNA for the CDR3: TGTGCCAGCAGCTTAGATGGGCAGTACACCGGGGAGCTGTTTTTT.

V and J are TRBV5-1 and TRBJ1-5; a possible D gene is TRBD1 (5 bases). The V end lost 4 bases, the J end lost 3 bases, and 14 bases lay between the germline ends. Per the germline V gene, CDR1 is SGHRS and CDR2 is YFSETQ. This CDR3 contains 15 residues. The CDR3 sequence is CASSREAGINQPQHF. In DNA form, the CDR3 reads TGCGCCAGCAGCCGGGAGGCAGGGATCAATCAGCCCCAGCATTTT.

The CDR3 is CASSPGTSGADTQYF. The CDR3 region has the DNA TGTGCCAGCAGCCCCGGGACTAGCGGGGCAGATACGCAGTATTTT. V usage is TRBV7-7 and J usage is TRBJ2-3, with 13 nucleotides matching TRBD2. Trimming at V came to 5 bases and at J to 4 bases, leaving 3 bases not matched to a gene. The CDR3 runs to 15 residues. From germline, CDR1 is SSHAT and CDR2 FNYEAQ (reference sequence).

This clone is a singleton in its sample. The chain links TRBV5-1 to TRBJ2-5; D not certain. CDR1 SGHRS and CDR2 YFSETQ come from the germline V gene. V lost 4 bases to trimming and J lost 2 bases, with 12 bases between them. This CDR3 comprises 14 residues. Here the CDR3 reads CASSTPPGQETQYF. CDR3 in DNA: TGCGCCAGCAGCACACCGCCAGGTCAAGAGACCCAGTACTTC.

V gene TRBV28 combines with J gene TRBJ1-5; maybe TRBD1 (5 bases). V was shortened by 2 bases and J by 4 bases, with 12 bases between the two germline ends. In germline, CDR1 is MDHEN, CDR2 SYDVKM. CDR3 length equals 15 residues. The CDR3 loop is CASSLGQPGNQPQHF. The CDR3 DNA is TGTGCCAGCAGTTTAGGGCAGCCAGGGAATCAGCCCCAGCATTTT.

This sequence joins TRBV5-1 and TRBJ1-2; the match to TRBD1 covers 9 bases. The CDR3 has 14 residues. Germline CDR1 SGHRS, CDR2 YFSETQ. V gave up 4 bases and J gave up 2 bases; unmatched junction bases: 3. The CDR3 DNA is TGCGCCAGCAGCCCGGGACAGGGAAACTATGGCTACACCTTC. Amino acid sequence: CASSPGQGNYGYTF.

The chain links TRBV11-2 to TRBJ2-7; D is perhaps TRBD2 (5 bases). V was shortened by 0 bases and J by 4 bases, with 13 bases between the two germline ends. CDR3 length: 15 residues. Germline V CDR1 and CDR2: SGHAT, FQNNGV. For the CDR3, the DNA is TGTGCCAGCAGCTTAGATCTGGCTATAGCGTACGAGCAGTACTTC. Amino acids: CASSLDLAIAYEQYF.

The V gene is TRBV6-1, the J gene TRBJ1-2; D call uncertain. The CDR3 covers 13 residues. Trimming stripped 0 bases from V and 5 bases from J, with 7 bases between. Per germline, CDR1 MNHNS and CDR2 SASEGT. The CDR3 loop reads CASSEAAGYGYTF. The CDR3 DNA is TGTGCCAGCAGTGAAGCGGCGGGGTATGGCTACACCTTC.

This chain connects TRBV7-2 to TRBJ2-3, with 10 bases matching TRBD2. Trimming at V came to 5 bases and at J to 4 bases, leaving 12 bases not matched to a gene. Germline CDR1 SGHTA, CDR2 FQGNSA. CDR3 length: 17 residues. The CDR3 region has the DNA TGTGCCAGCAGCCAGTTAGGAGCGGGGGGGCCCGCAGATACGCAGTATTTT. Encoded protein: CASSQLGAGGPADTQYF.

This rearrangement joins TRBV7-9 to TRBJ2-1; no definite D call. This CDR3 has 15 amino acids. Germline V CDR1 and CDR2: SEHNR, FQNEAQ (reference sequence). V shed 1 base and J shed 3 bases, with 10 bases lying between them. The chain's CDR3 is CASSLGGVGYNEQFF. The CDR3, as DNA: TGTGCCAGCAGCTTAGGTGGAGTTGGCTACAATGAGCAGTTCTTC.

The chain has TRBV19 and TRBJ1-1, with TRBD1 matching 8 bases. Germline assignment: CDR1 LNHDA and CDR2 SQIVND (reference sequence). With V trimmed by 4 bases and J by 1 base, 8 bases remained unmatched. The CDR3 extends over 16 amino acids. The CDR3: CASSSPRQGRNTEAFF. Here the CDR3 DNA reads TGTGCCAGTAGTAGCCCAAGACAGGGGCGGAACACTGAAGCTTTCTTT.

CDR3 residues: CASSFTGGSGNTIYF. The CDR3 coding sequence is TGTGCCAGCAGTTTTACAGGGGGCTCTGGAAACACCATATATTTT. The chain carries TRBV27 and TRBJ1-3; 8 positions match TRBD1. This CDR3 has 15 amino acids. Germline trimming cut 3 bases from V and 0 bases from J; bases unmatched to any gene: 1. Germline lookup yields CDR1 MNHEY and CDR2 SMNVEV (reference sequence).